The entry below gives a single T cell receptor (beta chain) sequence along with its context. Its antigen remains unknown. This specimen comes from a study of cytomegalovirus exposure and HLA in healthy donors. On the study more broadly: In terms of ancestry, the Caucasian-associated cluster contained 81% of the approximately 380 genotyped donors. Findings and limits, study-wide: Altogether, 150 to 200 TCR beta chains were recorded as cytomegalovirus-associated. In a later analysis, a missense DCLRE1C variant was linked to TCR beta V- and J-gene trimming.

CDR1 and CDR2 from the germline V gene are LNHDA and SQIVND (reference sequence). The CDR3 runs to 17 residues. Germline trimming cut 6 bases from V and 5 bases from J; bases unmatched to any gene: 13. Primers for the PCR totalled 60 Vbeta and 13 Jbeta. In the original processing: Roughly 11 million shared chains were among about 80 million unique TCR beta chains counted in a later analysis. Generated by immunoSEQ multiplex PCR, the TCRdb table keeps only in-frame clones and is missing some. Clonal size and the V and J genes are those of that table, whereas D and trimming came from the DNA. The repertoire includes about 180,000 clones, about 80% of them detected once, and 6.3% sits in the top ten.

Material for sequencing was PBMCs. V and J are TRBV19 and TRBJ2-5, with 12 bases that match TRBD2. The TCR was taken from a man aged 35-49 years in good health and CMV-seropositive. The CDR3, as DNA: TGTGCCAGTAGCCCAGGGGGGGGACTAGCGGGTTGGGAGACCCAGTACTTC. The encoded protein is CASSPGGGLAGWETQYF.